The 16 T cell receptor beta chains below were found in one sample sequenced in a study of blood T cell repertoires in COVID-19. Method: immunoSEQ multiplex PCR; TCRdb's copy keeps in-frame clones and lacks some. The sample includes 140,000 to 150,000 clones, 81% seen only once; the top ten take roughly 7.7%. Input material: peripheral blood. The receptors derive from a human donor with acute or convalescent COVID-19. The donor label of this sample is uncertain.

V and J are TRBV7-6 and TRBJ2-3; 8 nucleotides match TRBD2. Unmatched junction bases numbered 11, after V lost 6 bases and J lost 0 bases. CDR3 length: 17 residues. Germline V gene sequence: CDR1 SGHVS, CDR2 FNYEAQ. The CDR3 region has the DNA TGTGCCAGCAGTCTAAGCCGGACTAGCCGTAGCACAGATACGCAGTATTTT. Residues: CASSLSRTSRSTDTQYF.

This chain connects TRBV12-3 or TRBV12-4 to TRBJ1-6, with D perhaps matching TRBD1 (5 bases). The CDR3 loop spans 13 amino acids. The germline V and J ends were trimmed by 6 bases and 6 bases, with 9 bases remaining between them. CDR3 protein: CASRRQLNSPLHF. For the CDR3, the DNA is TGTGCCAGCAGAAGACAGCTTAATTCACCCCTCCACTTT.

As for this clone: The junction departs from germline at one end; a sequencing error may be responsible. Other DNA sequences from this sample encode an identical CDR3 as well. This chain connects TRBV13 to TRBJ1-1; no clear D. CDR3 length equals 13 residues. Germline assignment: CDR1 PRHDT and CDR2 FYEKMQ (reference sequence). CDR3 nucleotide sequence: TGTGCCAGCAGCCTAGGAGGAGTAACTGAAGCTTTCTTT. Its protein product is CASSLGGVTEAFF.

This clone was counted a single time. The rearrangement links TRBV5-1 to TRBJ1-2; 7 bases match TRBD1. This CDR3 spans 13 amino acids. After removal of 7 bases from V and 5 bases from J, the junction contained 8 bases not matched to a gene. Germline values: CDR1 SGHRS, CDR2 YFSETQ. CDR3 amino acids: CASGPTGSYGYTF. Written as DNA, the CDR3 is TGCGCCAGCGGGCCGACAGGGTCGTATGGCTACACCTTC. Based on the CDR3 plus reference TRBV5-1 and TRBJ1-2, the full variable domain is KAGVTQTPRYLIKTRGQQVTLSCSPISGHRSVSWYQQTPGQGLQFLFEYFSETQRNKGNFPGRFSGRQFSNSRSEMNVSTLELGDSALYLCASGPTGSYGYTFGSGTRLTVV.

V gene TRBV6-4 combines with J gene TRBJ2-1; 10 bases fit TRBD2. This CDR3 contains 15 residues. The trim removed 6 bases at V and 2 bases at J, leaving 4 bases unmatched. CDR1 and CDR2 (germline): MRHNA, SNTAGT. CDR3 protein: CASSSSGGAYNEQFF. In DNA, the CDR3 is TGTGCCAGCAGCTCAAGCGGGGGGGCCTACAATGAGCAGTTCTTC.

The rearrangement links TRBV7-9 to TRBJ1-2; perhaps TRBD1 as D (5 bases). In germline, CDR1 is SEHNR, CDR2 FQNEAQ (reference sequence). V was trimmed by 4 bases and J by 6 bases, leaving 21 bases between them. The CDR3 sequence is 16 residues long. CDR3 sequence: CASSSSAQSGGDGYTF. DNA of the CDR3: TGTGCCAGCAGCTCTAGCGCTCAGTCGGGGGGTGATGGCTACACCTTC.

The chain combines TRBV19 with TRBJ2-2; D perhaps matches TRBD1 (5 bases). The CDR3 is 14 residues long. Germline lookup yields CDR1 LNHDA and CDR2 SQIVND (reference sequence). V was pared by 4 bases and J by 4 bases, with 10 bases between. The DNA of the CDR3 is TGTGCCAGTAGTAGGACACAATCCACCGGGGAGCTGTTTTTT. Its translation is CASSRTQSTGELFF. Full variable domain (missing parts from reference TRBV19 and TRBJ2-2): DGGITQSPKYLFRKEGQNVTLSCEQNLNHDAMYWYRQDPGQGLRLIYYSQIVNDFQKGDIAEGYSVSREKKESFPLTVTSAQKNPTAFYLCASSRTQSTGELFFGEGSRLTVL.

Only a few counts were recorded for this clone. The chain is built from TRBV11-1 and TRBJ1-6; D gene uncertain. V shed 1 base and J shed 6 bases, with 7 bases lying between them. CDR3 length equals 14 residues. Germline CDR1 reads SGHAT; CDR2 reads FQDESV (reference sequence). The CDR3 sequence is CASSLERPNSPLHF. Written as DNA, the CDR3 is TGTGCCAGCAGCTTAGAGAGGCCTAATTCACCCCTCCACTTT.

The V gene is TRBV2, the J gene TRBJ1-1; D perhaps matches TRBD1 (5 bases). Germline V lookup: CDR1 SNHLY, CDR2 FYNNEI. Trimming stripped 2 bases from V and 3 bases from J, with 16 bases between. The CDR3 is made up of 16 amino acids. CDR3 in DNA: TGTGCCAGCAGTGAAACCACCTCTGACAGAGACACTGAAGCTTTCTTT. Translation: CASSETTSDRDTEAFF.

This chain's CDR3 is CATEGHSTDTQYF. CDR3 nucleotides: TGTGCCACCGAGGGCCATAGCACAGATACGCAGTATTTT. The chain uses TRBV24-1 and TRBJ2-3; D is possibly TRBD2 (5 bases). V was clipped by 9 bases and J by 0 bases, with 9 bases between them. The germline V gene has CDR1 KGHDR and CDR2 SFDVKD. This CDR3 comprises 13 residues.

The chain uses TRBV6-5 and TRBJ2-1; 12 nucleotides match TRBD1. The ends lost 6 bases at V and 6 bases at J; junction bases unmatched: 3. The CDR3 spans 14 residues. CDR1 and CDR2 (germline): MNHEY, SVGAGI. The CDR3 protein is CASSLGQGANEQFF. DNA for the CDR3: TGTGCCAGCAGCCTGGGACAGGGGGCCAATGAGCAGTTCTTC.

CDR3 residues: CASSQADRGDYGYTF. CDR3 bases: TGCGCCAGCAGCCAGGCCGACAGGGGAGACTATGGCTACACCTTC. The rearrangement joins TRBV4-1 to TRBJ1-2, with TRBD1 matching 8 bases. CDR1 is MGHRA and CDR2 is YSYEKL in the germline V gene. The trim removed 3 bases at V and 3 bases at J, leaving 6 bases unmatched. This CDR3 spans 15 amino acids.

The chain joins TRBV24-1 to TRBJ1-1, with D possibly being TRBD1 (5 bases). The V end was cut by 9 bases, the J end by 1 base, with 11 bases between. The CDR3 spans 13 residues. CDR1 KGHDR and CDR2 SFDVKD come from the germline V gene. CDR3 DNA: TGTGCCACCTCCCAGGGAGGGAACACTGAAGCTTTCTTT. Translated, it gives CATSQGGNTEAFF.

The chain is built from TRBV7-6 and TRBJ1-2; 8 nucleotides agree with TRBD1. With V trimmed by 5 bases and J by 8 bases, 7 bases remained unmatched. Per germline, CDR1 SGHVS and CDR2 FNYEAQ. The CDR3 extends over 13 amino acids. DNA of the CDR3: TGTGCCAGCAGCGTGGGACAGGAGATCGGCTACACCTTC. This translates into CASSVGQEIGYTF.

To note about this clone: The same CDR3 can be traced to other DNA sequences in this sample. The rearrangement links TRBV19 to TRBJ1-4; 9 bases line up with TRBD1. This CDR3 spans 15 amino acids. The germline V gene encodes CDR1 LNHDA and CDR2 SQIVND (reference sequence). The V segment lost 1 base and the J segment 6 bases; nucleotides outside the gene matches: 3. The CDR3 bases are TGTGCCAGTAGTATAGGAACAGGGGGCTATGAAAAACTGTTTTTT. It translates to CASSIGTGGYEKLFF.

This chain connects TRBV11-2 to TRBJ1-2; D gene uncertain. Germline V lookup: CDR1 SGHAT, CDR2 FQNNGV. The V and J ends lost 1 base and 4 bases respectively, with 10 bases between them. The CDR3 is 14 amino acids. The CDR3 DNA follows: TGTGCCAGCAGCTTAGCAGCAGACTTCTATGGCTACACCTTC. Amino acid sequence: CASSLAADFYGYTF.